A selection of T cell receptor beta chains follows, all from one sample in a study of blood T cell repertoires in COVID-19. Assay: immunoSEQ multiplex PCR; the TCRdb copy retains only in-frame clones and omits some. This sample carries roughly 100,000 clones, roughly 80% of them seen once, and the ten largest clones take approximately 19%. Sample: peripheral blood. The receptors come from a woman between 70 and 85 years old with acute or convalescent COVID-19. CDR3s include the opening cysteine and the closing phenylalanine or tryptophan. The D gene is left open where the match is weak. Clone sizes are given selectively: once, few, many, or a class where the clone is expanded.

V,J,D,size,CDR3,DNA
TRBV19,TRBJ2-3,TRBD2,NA,CASSMRVAGASRTDTQYF,TGTGCCAGTAGTATGAGAGTAGCGGGGGCCTCACGCACAGATACGCAGTATTTT
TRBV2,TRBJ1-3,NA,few,CASNLGDTSGNTIYF,TGTGCCAGCAATTTGGGGGACACCTCTGGAAACACCATATATTTT
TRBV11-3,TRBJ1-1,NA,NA,CASSLGGSGEAFF,TGTGCCAGCAGCTTAGGTGGCAGCGGTGAAGCTTTCTTT
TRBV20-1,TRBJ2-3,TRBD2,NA,CSAGASSGGYTDTQYF,TGCAGTGCTGGTGCATCTAGCGGGGGGTACACAGATACGCAGTATTTT
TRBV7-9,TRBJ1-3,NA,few,CASSLGGGSRRNTIYF,TGTGCCAGCAGCCTTGGCGGAGGGTCTCGAAGAAACACCATATATTTT
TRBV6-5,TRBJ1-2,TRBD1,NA,CASSYSPGQGFGYTF,TGTGCCAGCAGTTACTCCCCCGGACAGGGTTTCGGCTACACCTTC
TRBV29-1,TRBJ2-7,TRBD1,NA,CSVVTDRPSYEQYF,TGCAGCGTTGTAACGGACAGGCCATCCTACGAGCAGTACTTC
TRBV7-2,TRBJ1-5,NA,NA,CASSPYASNQPQHF,TGTGCCAGCAGCCCCTACGCCAGCAATCAGCCCCAGCATTTT
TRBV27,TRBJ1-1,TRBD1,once,CASSYSGGLNTEAFF,TGTGCCAGCAGTTACTCAGGGGGCCTGAACACTGAAGCTTTCTTT
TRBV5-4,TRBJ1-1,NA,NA,CASSFGGPGAFF,TGTGCCAGCAGCTTCGGCGGTCCCGGGGCTTTCTTT
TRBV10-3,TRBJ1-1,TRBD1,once,CALRQGLNTEAFF,TGTGCCCTCCGACAGGGACTGAACACTGAAGCTTTCTTT
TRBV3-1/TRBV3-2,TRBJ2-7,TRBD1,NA,CASSQGRGTGSYEQYF,TGTGCCAGCAGCCAAGGAAGGGGGACAGGATCCTACGAGCAGTACTTC
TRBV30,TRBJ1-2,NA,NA,CAWGPDTGTYGYTF,TGTGCCTGGGGACCGGATACAGGGACCTATGGCTACACCTTC
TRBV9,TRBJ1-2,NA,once,CASSVARENYGYTF,TGTGCCAGCAGCGTAGCCCGCGAAAACTATGGCTACACCTTC
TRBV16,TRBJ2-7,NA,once,CASSRLEGGNDYEQYF,TGTGCCAGCAGCCGTCTAGAAGGAGGGAACGACTACGAGCAGTACTTC
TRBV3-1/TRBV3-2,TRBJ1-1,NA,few,CASTVQLFNTEAFF,TGTGCCAGCACCGTTCAACTTTTTAACACTGAAGCTTTCTTT
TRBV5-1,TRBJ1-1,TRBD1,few,CASSLSTGVLGTEAFF,TGCGCCAGCAGCTTGAGTACAGGGGTGTTGGGCACTGAAGCTTTCTTT
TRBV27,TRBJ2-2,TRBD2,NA,CATGLADTGELFF,TGTGCCACCGGACTAGCCGACACCGGGGAGCTGTTTTTT
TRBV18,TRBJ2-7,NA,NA,CASSPPRQGAYEQYF,TGTGCCAGCTCACCACCAAGGCAGGGTGCGTACGAGCAGTACTTC
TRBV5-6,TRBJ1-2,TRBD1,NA,CASKGGDRAAYGYTF,TGTGCCAGCAAGGGGGGTGACAGGGCGGCCTATGGCTACACCTTC
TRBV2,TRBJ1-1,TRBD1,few,CASSEMGTGVERAFF,TGTGCCAGCAGTGAGATGGGGACAGGGGTAGAACGGGCTTTCTTT
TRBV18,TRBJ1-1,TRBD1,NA,CASSPPPRTGQLEAFF,TGTGCCAGCTCACCACCCCCACGGACAGGACAGCTTGAAGCTTTCTTT
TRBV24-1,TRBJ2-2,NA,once,CATMQGSTGELFF,TGTGCCACCATGCAGGGAAGCACCGGGGAGCTGTTTTTT
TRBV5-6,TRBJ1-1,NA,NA,CASSSDITEAFF,TGTGCCAGCAGTTCGGACATCACTGAAGCTTTCTTT
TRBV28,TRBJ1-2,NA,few,CASSLLSGRDRGYTF,TGTGCCAGCAGTTTATTGTCAGGGAGGGATCGTGGCTACACCTTC
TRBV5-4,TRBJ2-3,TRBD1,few,CASSLEGASTDTQYF,TGTGCCAGCAGCTTGGAGGGGGCGAGCACAGATACGCAGTATTTT
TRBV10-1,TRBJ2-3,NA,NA,CASSRGGTDTQYF,TGCGCCAGCAGTCGGGGTGGCACAGATACGCAGTATTTT
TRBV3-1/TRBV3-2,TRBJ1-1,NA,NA,CASSYREGGTEAFF,TGTGCCAGCAGCTACCGGGAGGGGGGCACTGAAGCTTTCTTT
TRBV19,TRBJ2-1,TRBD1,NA,CASSFGQVTYNEQFF,TGTGCCAGTAGTTTTGGACAGGTAACCTACAATGAGCAGTTCTTC
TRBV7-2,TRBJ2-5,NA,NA,CASSLVITPGETQYF,TGTGCCAGCAGCTTAGTAATCACTCCAGGGGAGACCCAGTACTTC
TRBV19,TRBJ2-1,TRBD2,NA,CATRPPGEGEQFF,TGTGCCACTAGGCCCCCTGGGGAGGGTGAGCAGTTCTTC
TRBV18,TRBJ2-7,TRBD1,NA,CASSPDRGEQYF,TGTGCCAGCTCACCGGACAGGGGTGAGCAGTACTTC
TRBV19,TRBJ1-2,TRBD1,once,CASSMTETGYGYTF,TGTGCCAGTAGTATGACCGAGACAGGGTATGGCTACACCTTC
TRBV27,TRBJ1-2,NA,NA,CASSLWAGNYGYTF,TGTGCCAGCAGTTTATGGGCGGGGAACTATGGCTACACCTTC
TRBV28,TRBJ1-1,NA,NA,CASSFNRATEAFF,TGTGCCAGCAGTTTTAACAGGGCCACTGAAGCTTTCTTT
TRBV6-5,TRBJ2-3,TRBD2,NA,CASSSPLAGDTDTQYF,TGTGCCAGCAGTTCCCCACTAGCGGGGGATACAGATACGCAGTATTTT
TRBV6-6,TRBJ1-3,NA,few,CASSGGADTIYF,TGTGCCAGCAGCGGGGGGGCAGACACCATATATTTT
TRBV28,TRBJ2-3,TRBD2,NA,CASSPGTSGGGDTQYF,TGTGCCAGCAGTCCCGGGACTAGCGGGGGTGGGGATACGCAGTATTTT
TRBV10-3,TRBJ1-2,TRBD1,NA,CAISESGAGGKGYTF,TGTGCCATCAGTGAGTCAGGTGCAGGGGGCAAAGGCTACACCTTC
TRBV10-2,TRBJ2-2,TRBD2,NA,CASSAPSGGAGTGELFF,TGCGCCAGCAGTGCGCCTAGCGGGGGGGCGGGCACCGGGGAGCTGTTTTTT
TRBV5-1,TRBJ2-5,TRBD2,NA,CASSSIAGKETQYF,TGCGCCAGCAGCTCCATAGCGGGGAAAGAGACCCAGTACTTC
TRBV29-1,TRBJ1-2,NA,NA,CSVETSGVGGYTF,TGCAGCGTTGAAACCAGCGGGGTTGGGGGCTACACCTTC
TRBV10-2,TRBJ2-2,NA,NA,CASRRGQDLTGELFF,TGCGCCAGCAGGAGAGGACAAGATCTCACCGGGGAGCTGTTTTTT
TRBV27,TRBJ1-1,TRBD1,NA,CASSFGLGQVGTEAFF,TGTGCCAGCAGTTTCGGACTTGGACAGGTTGGAACTGAAGCTTTCTTT
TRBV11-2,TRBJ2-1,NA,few,CASSLDSTSYNEQFF,TGTGCCAGCAGCCTGGACTCCACGTCCTACAATGAGCAGTTCTTC
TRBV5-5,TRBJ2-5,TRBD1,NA,CASSRPGQGYVGSETQYF,TGTGCCAGCAGCCGCCCGGGACAGGGGTATGTGGGATCCGAGACCCAGTACTTC